These T cell receptor beta chains were read from a single sample in a study of T cell repertoires in ileal Crohn's disease. Method: immunoSEQ multiplex PCR; TCRdb's copy keeps in-frame clones and lacks some. The table records 14,000 or so clones, 87% of them present only once. The material sequenced was ileal tissue. The receptors were gathered from an adult with Crohn's disease. Both conserved end residues are part of each CDR3. Each record gives: J gene, D gene, V gene, clone size, CDR3 protein, CDR3 DNA. D genes are given only for firm matches. Expanded clones are given a class, and other clones once, few, many or no size at all.

TRBJ2-6 | TRBD2 | TRBV29-1 | NA | CSVTGTNGANVLTF | TGCAGCGTGACCGGGACTAATGGGGCCAACGTCCTGACTTTC
TRBJ1-4 | TRBD1 | TRBV5-1 | NA | CASSSTGGEEKLFF | TGCGCCAGCAGCTCGACAGGGGGCGAAGAAAAACTGTTTTTT
TRBJ2-2 | NA | TRBV2 | NA | CASSVLGQNTGELFF | TGTGCCAGCAGTGTTCTTGGACAAAACACCGGGGAGCTGTTTTTT
TRBJ2-7 | NA | TRBV11-2 | NA | CASSLVSSYEQYF | TGTGCCAGCAGCTTAGTTAGCTCCTACGAGCAGTACTTC
TRBJ2-7 | TRBD1 | TRBV5-1 | NA | CASSWDFPGQGYEQYF | TGCGCCAGCAGCTGGGACTTTCCGGGACAGGGTTACGAGCAGTACTTC
TRBJ2-2 | NA | TRBV18 | NA | CASSPTIQGAGELFF | TGTGCCAGCTCACCAACTATCCAGGGCGCCGGGGAGCTGTTTTTT
TRBJ2-7 | TRBD2 | TRBV4-2 | NA | CASSQQAGAGRNEQYF | TGTGCCAGCAGCCAGCAAGCGGGAGCGGGAAGGAACGAGCAGTACTTC
TRBJ2-1 | NA | TRBV7-9 | NA | CASSLGPGLVSYNEQFF | TGTGCCAGCAGCTTAGGACCGGGACTGGTCTCCTACAATGAGCAGTTCTTC
TRBJ1-5 | NA | TRBV6-1 | NA | CASEGGFNQPQHF | TGTGCCAGCGAAGGGGGTTTCAATCAGCCCCAGCATTTT
TRBJ2-1 | TRBD1 | TRBV19 | NA | CASSTPSTGGNEQFF | TGTGCCAGTAGTACCCCCTCGACAGGGGGAAATGAGCAGTTCTTC
TRBJ1-2 | TRBD1 | TRBV19 | NA | CASGDRGDYGYTF | TGTGCCAGTGGGGACAGGGGGGACTATGGCTACACCTTC
TRBJ1-5 | NA | TRBV29-1 | NA | CSVPGREGQPQHF | TGCAGCGTCCCCGGCAGGGAGGGTCAGCCCCAGCATTTT
TRBJ2-7 | NA | TRBV7-5 | NA | CARRLGTELIYEQYF | TGTGCCAGAAGACTCGGGACAGAACTTATCTACGAGCAGTACTTC
TRBJ2-3 | TRBD2 | TRBV15 | NA | CATSTLAGEDTQYF | TGTGCCACCAGCACCCTAGCGGGAGAAGATACGCAGTATTTT
TRBJ1-1 | TRBD1 | TRBV16 | NA | CASSQYRQGDTEAFF | TGTGCCAGCAGCCAATATCGTCAGGGGGACACTGAAGCTTTCTTT
TRBJ2-1 | TRBD2 | TRBV5-6 | NA | CASSLVPSGGSYNEQFF | TGTGCCAGCAGCTTGGTGCCTAGCGGAGGCTCCTACAATGAGCAGTTCTTC
TRBJ2-3 | TRBD2 | TRBV4-3 | few | CASSQDSGSTDTQYF | TGCGCCAGCAGCCAAGATAGCGGGAGCACAGATACGCAGTATTTT
TRBJ2-3 | TRBD2 | TRBV29-1 | once | CSVEDIGLAGGRADTQYF | TGCAGCGTTGAAGATATCGGACTAGCGGGGGGGCGGGCAGATACGCAGTACTTT
TRBJ1-2 | NA | TRBV10-2 | NA | CASSPAGRYGYTF | TGCGCCAGCAGTCCGGCAGGCCGCTATGGCTACACCTTC
TRBJ2-7 | NA | TRBV7-9 | NA | CASSALGGRPYEQYF | TGTGCCAGCTCCGCTCTAGGCGGGCGCCCCTACGAGCAGTACTTC
TRBJ1-2 | TRBD1 | TRBV4-3 | NA | CASSLKGQGDGYTF | TGCGCCAGCAGCCTTAAGGGACAGGGGGACGGCTACACCTTC
TRBJ1-2 | NA | TRBV10-3 | NA | CAISDSRGIDITYGYTF | TGTGCCATCAGTGACTCCCGGGGGATCGACATAACCTATGGCTACACCTTC
TRBJ2-5 | TRBD2 | TRBV5-8 | NA | CASNRLAEETQYF | TGTGCCAGCAACCGTCTAGCGGAAGAGACCCAGTACTTC
TRBJ2-6 | TRBD2 | TRBV27 | NA | CASRGRAGGSYRGANVLTF | TGTGCCAGCAGAGGGCGGGCGGGGGGCAGTTATCGGGGGGCCAACGTCCTGACTTTC
TRBJ2-2 | NA | TRBV27 | NA | CASSLGSGIGELFF | TGTGCCAGCAGTTTAGGTTCAGGGATCGGGGAGCTGTTTTTT
TRBJ1-6 | NA | TRBV6-5 | few | CASSLGGQSPLHF | TGTGCCAGCAGTTTAGGGGGTCAGTCACCCCTCCACTTT
TRBJ1-2 | TRBD1 | TRBV5-1 | NA | CASSRDSIYGYTF | TGCGCCAGCAGCCGGGACAGCATCTATGGCTACACCTTC
TRBJ2-2 | TRBD1 | TRBV29-1 | NA | CSVRTTGLNTGELFF | TGCAGCGTGCGCACGACAGGGCTCAACACCGGGGAGCTGTTTTTT
TRBJ2-3 | NA | TRBV7-2 | NA | CASRKEADTDTQYF | TGTGCCAGCAGAAAGGAGGCGGACACAGATACGCAGTATTTT
TRBJ2-5 | NA | TRBV5-4 | once | CASSLAGTGYQETQYF | TGTGCCAGCAGCTTGGCCGGGACTGGGTACCAAGAGACCCAGTACTTC
TRBJ2-7 | TRBD2 | TRBV14 | NA | CASSRVLAGVGEQYF | TGTGCCAGCAGCCGTGTACTAGCGGGAGTTGGCGAGCAGTACTTC
TRBJ2-1 | TRBD1 | TRBV6-5 | NA | CASSGQGNEQFF | TGTGCCAGCAGTGGACAGGGCAATGAGCAGTTCTTC
TRBJ1-3 | TRBD1 | TRBV19 | NA | CASSQGQGAGGNTIYF | TGTGCCAGTAGTCAAGGACAGGGGGCTGGAGGAAACACCATATATTTT
TRBJ1-1 | NA | TRBV1 | NA | CTSSQVRDRGMNTEAFF | TGCACCAGCAGCCAAGTGAGGGACAGGGGTATGAACACTGAAGCTTTCTTT
TRBJ2-2 | TRBD1 | TRBV18 | once | CASSPNSISGTGSNTGELFF | TGTGCCAGCTCACCTAATTCTATTTCCGGGACAGGGTCGAACACCGGGGAGCTGTTTTTT
TRBJ2-3 | NA | TRBV27 | once | CASSLKGTDTQYF | TGTGCCAGCAGTTTGAAGGGGACAGATACGCAGTATTTT
TRBJ2-2 | NA | TRBV30 | NA | CAWSTGSTGELFF | TGTGCCTGGAGCACGGGGAGCACCGGGGAGCTGTTTTTT
TRBJ1-6 | NA | TRBV6-4 | few | CASPTGYYNSPLHF | TGTGCCAGCCCTACAGGGTATTATAATTCACCCCTCCACTTT
TRBJ2-3 | NA | TRBV2 | NA | CASSEAGGQMQYF | TGTGCCAGCAGTGAAGCGGGCGGACAAATGCAGTATTTT
TRBJ2-2 | TRBD1 | TRBV28 | NA | CASSNLGTGESVTGELFF | TGTGCCAGCAGTAACCTCGGGACAGGGGAATCGGTCACCGGGGAGCTGTTTTTT
TRBJ2-7 | TRBD1 | TRBV5-4 | NA | CASSLGTVEQYF | TGTGCCAGCAGCCTAGGGACAGTCGAGCAGTACTTC
TRBJ2-3 | TRBD2 | TRBV5-1 | NA | CASSFHAPGGLDTDTQYF | TGCGCCAGCAGCTTTCACGCACCGGGGGGGCTCGACACAGATACGCAGTATTTT
TRBJ1-4 | NA | TRBV7-2 | once | CASRWTNRGTYEKLFF | TGTGCCAGCAGATGGACAAATAGGGGGACATATGAAAAACTGTTTTTT
TRBJ2-5 | TRBD2 | TRBV7-2 | NA | CASSLDEGRAQYF | TGTGCCAGCAGCTTAGATGAGGGGAGGGCCCAGTACTTC
TRBJ1-4 | TRBD1 | TRBV18 | NA | CASSPRQGSGEKLFF | TGTGCCAGCTCACCGCGACAGGGATCTGGGGAAAAACTGTTTTTT
TRBJ2-7 | TRBD2 | TRBV13 | NA | CASSPGLGRDEQYF | TGTGCCAGCAGCCCCGGACTAGGCAGAGACGAGCAGTACTTC
TRBJ2-3 | NA | TRBV5-1 | NA | CASSIGAATDTQYF | TGCGCCAGCAGCATTGGGGCCGCCACAGATACGCAGTATTTT
TRBJ2-7 | NA | TRBV25-1 | NA | CASSAWTASYEQYF | TGTGCCAGCAGTGCCTGGACAGCCTCCTACGAGCAGTACTTC
TRBJ2-1 | TRBD2 | TRBV29-1 | NA | CSARLAGGGNEQFF | TGCAGCGCTCGACTAGCGGGAGGGGGAAATGAGCAGTTCTTC
TRBJ2-7 | NA | TRBV27 | NA | CASSSITRVKGEQYF | TGTGCCAGCAGTTCCATTACCAGGGTAAAGGGCGAGCAGTACTTC
TRBJ1-2 | TRBD1 | TRBV29-1 | NA | CSVGQGAGYGYTF | TGCAGCGTGGGACAGGGGGCGGGCTATGGCTACACCTTC
TRBJ2-3 | TRBD2 | TRBV7-2 | NA | CASSRGTSGGTDTQYF | TGTGCCAGCAGCAGAGGGACTAGCGGGGGGACAGATACGCAGTATTTT
TRBJ1-1 | NA | TRBV6-1 | NA | CASTKGVNTEAFF | TGTGCCAGCACCAAAGGGGTGAACACTGAAGCTTTCTTT